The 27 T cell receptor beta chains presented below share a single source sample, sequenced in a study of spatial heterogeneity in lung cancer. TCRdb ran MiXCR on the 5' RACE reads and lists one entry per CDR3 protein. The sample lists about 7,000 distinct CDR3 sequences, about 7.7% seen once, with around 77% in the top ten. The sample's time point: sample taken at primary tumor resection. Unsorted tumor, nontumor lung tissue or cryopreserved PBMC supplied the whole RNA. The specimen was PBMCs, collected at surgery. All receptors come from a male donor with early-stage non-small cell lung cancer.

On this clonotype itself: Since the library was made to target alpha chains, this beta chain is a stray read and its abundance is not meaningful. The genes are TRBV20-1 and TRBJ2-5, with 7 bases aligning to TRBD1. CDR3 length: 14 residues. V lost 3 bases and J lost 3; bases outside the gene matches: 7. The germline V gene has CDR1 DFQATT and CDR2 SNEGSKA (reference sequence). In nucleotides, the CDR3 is TGCAGTGCTAGGATCGGGACAGCCAAAGAGACCCAGTACTTC. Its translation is CSARIGTAKETQYF.

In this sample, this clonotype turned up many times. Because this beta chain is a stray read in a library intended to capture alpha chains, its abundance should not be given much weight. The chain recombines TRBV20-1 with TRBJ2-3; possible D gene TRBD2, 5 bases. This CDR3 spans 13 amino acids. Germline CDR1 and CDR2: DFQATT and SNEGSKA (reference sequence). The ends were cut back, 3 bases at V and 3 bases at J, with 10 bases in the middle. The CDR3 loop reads CSASPPGTDTQYF. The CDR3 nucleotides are TGCAGTGCTAGCCCCCCGGGAACAGATACGCAGTATTTT.

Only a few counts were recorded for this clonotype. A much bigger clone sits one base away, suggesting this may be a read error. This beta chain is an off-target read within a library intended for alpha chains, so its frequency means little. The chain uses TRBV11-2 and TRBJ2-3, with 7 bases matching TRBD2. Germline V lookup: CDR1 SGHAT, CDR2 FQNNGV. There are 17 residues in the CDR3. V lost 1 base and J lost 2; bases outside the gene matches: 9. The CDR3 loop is CASSLGRLAGDTDTQYF. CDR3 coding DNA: TGTGCCAGCAGCTTAGGAAGACTAGCCGGCGACACAGATACGCAGTATTTT.

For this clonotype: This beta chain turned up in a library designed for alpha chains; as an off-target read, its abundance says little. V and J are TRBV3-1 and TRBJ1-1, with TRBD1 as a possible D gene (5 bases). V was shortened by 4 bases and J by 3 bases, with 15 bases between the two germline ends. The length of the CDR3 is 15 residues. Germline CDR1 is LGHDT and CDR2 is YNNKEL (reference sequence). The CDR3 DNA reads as TGTGCCAGCAGCCCAAGCTTAGTCAGGGACACTGAAGCTTTCTTT. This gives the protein CASSPSLVRDTEAFF.

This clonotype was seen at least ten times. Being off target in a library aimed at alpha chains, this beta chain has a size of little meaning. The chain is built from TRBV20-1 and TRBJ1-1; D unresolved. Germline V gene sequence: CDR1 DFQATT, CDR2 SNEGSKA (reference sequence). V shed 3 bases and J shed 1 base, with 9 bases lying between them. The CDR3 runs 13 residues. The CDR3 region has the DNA TGCAGTGCTAGTCTTCTGAAGAACACTGAAGCTTTCTTT. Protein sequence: CSASLLKNTEAFF.

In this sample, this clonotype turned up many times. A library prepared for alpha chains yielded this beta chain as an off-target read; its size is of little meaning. The CDR3 region is CASSGRPAYGYTF. CDR3 DNA sequence: TGTGCCAGCAGTGGACGGCCCGCCTATGGCTACACCTTC. This sequence joins TRBV6-1 and TRBJ1-2; no definite D call. The V end lost 4 bases, the J end lost 4 bases, and 10 bases lay between the germline ends. Germline V gene sequence: CDR1 MNHNS, CDR2 SASEGT. There are 13 residues in the CDR3.

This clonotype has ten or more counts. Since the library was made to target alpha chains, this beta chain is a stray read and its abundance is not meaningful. CDR3 bases: TGTGCCAGCGGGACAAAAGAGACCCAGTACTTC. As protein: CASGTKETQYF. The chain joins TRBV2 to TRBJ2-5; D perhaps matches TRBD1 (6 bases). This CDR3 has 11 amino acids. Germline values: CDR1 SNHLY, CDR2 FYNNEI. The V end lost 8 bases, the J end lost 3 bases, and 7 bases lay between the germline ends.

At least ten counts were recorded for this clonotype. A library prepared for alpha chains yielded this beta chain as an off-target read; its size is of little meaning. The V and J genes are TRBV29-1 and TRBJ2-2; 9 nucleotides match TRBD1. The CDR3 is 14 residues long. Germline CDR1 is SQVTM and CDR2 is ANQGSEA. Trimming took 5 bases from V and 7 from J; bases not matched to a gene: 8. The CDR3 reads CSVTPTGGIGELFF. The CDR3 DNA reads TGCAGCGTTACACCGACAGGGGGGATCGGGGAGCTGTTTTTT.

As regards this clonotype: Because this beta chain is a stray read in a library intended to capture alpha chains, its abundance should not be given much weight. The DNA of the CDR3 is TGCGCCAGCAGCCGAAATAAGGGTTTTGATACGCAGTATTTT. Translated: CASSRNKGFDTQYF. This rearrangement joins TRBV5-1 to TRBJ2-3; D remains ambiguous. The CDR3 consists of 14 residues. Germline-derived CDR1 and CDR2 are SGHRS and YFSETQ. With 4 bases removed from V and 6 bases from J, the gap between germline ends came to 15 bases. Variable domain in full (rest from reference TRBV5-1 and TRBJ2-3): KAGVTQTPRYLIKTRGQQVTLSCSPISGHRSVSWYQQTPGQGLQFLFEYFSETQRNKGNFPGRFSGRQFSNSRSEMNVSTLELGDSALYLCASSRNKGFDTQYFGPGTRLTVL.

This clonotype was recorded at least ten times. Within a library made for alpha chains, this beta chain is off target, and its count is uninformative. CDR3 amino acids: CASSYGLGYTGELFF. In nucleotides, the CDR3 is TGTGCCAGCAGTTACGGGCTAGGGTACACCGGGGAGCTGTTTTTT. V and J are TRBV6-5 and TRBJ2-2; no firm D call. Germline V gene lookup returns CDR1 MNHEY and CDR2 SVGAGI. This CDR3 is built from 15 residues. V was shortened by 2 bases and J by 3 bases, with 10 bases between the two germline ends.

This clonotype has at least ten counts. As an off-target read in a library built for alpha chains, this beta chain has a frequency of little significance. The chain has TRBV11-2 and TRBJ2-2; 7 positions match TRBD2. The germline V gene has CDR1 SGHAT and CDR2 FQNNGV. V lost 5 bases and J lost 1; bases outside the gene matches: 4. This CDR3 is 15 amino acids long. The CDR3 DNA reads TGTGCCAGCAGCCCAGGACTAGGGAACACCGGGGAGCTGTTTTTT. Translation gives CASSPGLGNTGELFF.

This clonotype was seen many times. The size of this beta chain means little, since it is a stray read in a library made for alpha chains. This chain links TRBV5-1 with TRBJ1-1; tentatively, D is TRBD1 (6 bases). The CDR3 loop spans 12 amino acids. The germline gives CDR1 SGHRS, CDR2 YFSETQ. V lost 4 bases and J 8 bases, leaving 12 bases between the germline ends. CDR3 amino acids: CASSPGQSEAFF. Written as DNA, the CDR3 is TGCGCCAGCAGCCCTGGACAGTCCGAAGCTTTCTTT.

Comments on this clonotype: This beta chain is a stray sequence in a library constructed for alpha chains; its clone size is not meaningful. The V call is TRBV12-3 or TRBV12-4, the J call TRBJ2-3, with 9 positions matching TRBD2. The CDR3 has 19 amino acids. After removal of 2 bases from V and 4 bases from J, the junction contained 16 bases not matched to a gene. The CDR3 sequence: CASSLHGSEAGGFADTQYF. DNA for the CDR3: TGTGCCAGCAGTTTACACGGTTCGGAGGCGGGGGGGTTTGCAGATACGCAGTATTTT.

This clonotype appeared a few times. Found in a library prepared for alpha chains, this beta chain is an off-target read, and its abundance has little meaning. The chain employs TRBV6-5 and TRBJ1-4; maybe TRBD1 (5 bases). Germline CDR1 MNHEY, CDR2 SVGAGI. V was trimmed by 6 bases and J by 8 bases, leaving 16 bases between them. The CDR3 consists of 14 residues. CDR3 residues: CASSPSLGDEKLFF. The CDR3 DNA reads TGTGCCAGCAGCCCCTCTCTGGGGGACGAAAAACTGTTTTTT.

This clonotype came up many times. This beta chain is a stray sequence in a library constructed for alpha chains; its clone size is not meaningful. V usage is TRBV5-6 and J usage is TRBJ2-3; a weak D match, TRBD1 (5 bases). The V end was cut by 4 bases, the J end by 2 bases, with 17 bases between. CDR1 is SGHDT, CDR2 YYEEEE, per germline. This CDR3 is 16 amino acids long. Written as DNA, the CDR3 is TGTGCCAGCAGCCCTGACTTAGGGGCCCCCACAGATACGCAGTATTTT. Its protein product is CASSPDLGAPTDTQYF.

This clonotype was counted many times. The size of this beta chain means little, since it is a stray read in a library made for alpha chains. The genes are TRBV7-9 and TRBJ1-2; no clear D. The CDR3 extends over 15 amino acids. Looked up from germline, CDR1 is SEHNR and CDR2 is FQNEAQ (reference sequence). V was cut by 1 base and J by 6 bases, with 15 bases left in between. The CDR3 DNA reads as TGTGCCAGCAGCTTAGAGGTCCCCTACCGGGATGGCTACACCTTC. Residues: CASSLEVPYRDGYTF.

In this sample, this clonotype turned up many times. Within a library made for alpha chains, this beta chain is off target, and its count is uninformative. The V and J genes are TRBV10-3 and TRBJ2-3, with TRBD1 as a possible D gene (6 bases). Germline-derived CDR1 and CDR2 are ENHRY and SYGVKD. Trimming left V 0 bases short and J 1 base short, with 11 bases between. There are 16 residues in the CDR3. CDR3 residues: CAISESQGIGTDTQYF. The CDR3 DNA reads TGTGCCATCAGTGAGTCGCAGGGGATTGGCACAGATACGCAGTATTTT.

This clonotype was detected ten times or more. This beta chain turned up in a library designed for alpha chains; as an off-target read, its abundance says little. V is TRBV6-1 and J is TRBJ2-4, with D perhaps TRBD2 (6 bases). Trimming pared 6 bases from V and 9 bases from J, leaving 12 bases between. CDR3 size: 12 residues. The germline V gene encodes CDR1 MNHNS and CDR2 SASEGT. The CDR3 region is CASSPGTPIQYF. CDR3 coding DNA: TGTGCCAGCAGCCCCGGGACTCCCATTCAGTACTTC.

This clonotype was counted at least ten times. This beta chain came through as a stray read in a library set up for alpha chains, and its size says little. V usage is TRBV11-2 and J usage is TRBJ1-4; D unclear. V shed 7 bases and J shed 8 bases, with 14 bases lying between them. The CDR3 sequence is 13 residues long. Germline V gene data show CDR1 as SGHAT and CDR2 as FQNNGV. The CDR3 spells CASTPGVREKLFF. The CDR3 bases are TGTGCCAGCACCCCCGGGGTTCGCGAAAAACTGTTTTTT. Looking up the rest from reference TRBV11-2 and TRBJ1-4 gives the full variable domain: EAGVAQSPRYKIIEKRQSVAFWCNPISGHATLYWYQQILGQGPKLLIQFQNNGVVDDSQLPKDRFSAERLKGVDSTLKIQPAKLEDSAVYLCASTPGVREKLFFGSGTQLSVL.

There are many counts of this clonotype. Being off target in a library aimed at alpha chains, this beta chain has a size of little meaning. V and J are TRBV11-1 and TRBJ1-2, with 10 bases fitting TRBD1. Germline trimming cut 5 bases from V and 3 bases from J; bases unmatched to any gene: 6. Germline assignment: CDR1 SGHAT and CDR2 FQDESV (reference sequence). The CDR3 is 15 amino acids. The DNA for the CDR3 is TGTGCCAGCAGCCATAGGGACAGGGGATACTATGGCTACACCTTC. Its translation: CASSHRDRGYYGYTF.

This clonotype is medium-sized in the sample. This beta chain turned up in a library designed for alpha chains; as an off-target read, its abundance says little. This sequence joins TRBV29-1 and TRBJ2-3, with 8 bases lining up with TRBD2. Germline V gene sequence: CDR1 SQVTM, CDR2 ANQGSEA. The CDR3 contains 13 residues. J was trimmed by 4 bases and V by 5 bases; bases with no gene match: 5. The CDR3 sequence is CSVQAGDADTQYF. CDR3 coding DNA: TGCAGCGTTCAAGCGGGAGATGCAGATACGCAGTATTTT.

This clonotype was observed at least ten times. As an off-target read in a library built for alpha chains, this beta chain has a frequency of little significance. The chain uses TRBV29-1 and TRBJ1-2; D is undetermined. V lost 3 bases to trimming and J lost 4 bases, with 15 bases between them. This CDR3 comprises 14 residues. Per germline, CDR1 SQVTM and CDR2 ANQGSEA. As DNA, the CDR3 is TGCAGCGTTGAGGAGCGGACCGCCCTCTATGGCTACACCTTC. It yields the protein CSVEERTALYGYTF.

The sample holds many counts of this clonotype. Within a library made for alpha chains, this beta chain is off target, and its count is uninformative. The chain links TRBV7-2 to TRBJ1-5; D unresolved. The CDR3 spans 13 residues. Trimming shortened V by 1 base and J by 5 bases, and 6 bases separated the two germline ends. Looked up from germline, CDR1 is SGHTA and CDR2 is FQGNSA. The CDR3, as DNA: TGTGCCAGCAGCTTAGAAAGGGATCAGCCCCAGCATTTT. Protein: CASSLERDQPQHF. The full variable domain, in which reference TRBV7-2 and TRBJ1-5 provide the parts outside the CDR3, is GAGVSQSPSNKVTEKGKDVELRCDPISGHTALYWYRQSLGQGLEFLIYFQGNSAPDKSGLPSDRFSAERTGGSVSTLTIQRTQQEDSAVYLCASSLERDQPQHFGDGTRLSIL.

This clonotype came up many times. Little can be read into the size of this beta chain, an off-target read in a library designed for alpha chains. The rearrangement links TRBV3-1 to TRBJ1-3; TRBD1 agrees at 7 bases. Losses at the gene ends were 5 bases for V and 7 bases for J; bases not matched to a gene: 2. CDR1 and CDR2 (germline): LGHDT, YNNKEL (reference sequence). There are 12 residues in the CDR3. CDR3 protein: CASSSQGNTIYF. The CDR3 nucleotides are TGTGCCAGCAGCTCACAGGGGAACACCATATATTTT.

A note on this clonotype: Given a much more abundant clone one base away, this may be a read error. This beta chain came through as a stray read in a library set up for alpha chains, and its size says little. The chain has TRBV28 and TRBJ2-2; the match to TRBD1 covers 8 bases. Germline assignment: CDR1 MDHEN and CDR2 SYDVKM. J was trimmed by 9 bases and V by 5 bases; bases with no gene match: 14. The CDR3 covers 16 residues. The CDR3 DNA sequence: TGTGCCAGCAGTACGGCCCGACAGGGGCCCCGACGGGAGCTGTTTTTT. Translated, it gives CASSTARQGPRRELFF.

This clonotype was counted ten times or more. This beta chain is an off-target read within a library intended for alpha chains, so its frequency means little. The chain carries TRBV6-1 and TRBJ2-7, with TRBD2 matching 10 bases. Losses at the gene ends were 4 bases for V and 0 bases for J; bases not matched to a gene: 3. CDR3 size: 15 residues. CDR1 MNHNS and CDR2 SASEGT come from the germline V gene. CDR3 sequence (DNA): TGTGCCAGCAGTGGCGGGACTAGCGTCTCCTACGAGCAGTACGTC. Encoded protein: CASSGGTSVSYEQYV.

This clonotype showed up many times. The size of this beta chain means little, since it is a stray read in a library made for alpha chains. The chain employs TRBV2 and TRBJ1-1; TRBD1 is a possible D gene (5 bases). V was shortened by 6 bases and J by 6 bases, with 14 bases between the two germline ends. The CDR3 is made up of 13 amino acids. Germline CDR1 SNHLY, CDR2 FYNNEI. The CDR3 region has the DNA TGTGCCAGCAGGATAGCAAGGGACCCTGAAGCTTTCTTT. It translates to CASRIARDPEAFF.